A single sample is the source of the 9 T cell receptor beta chains below, sequenced in a study of blood T cell repertoires in COVID-19. Only in-frame clones appear in the TCRdb table, and some are missing; sequencing was by immunoSEQ multiplex PCR. The data hold hundreds of thousands of clones, with 70% to 90% observed a single time. Sequencing was carried out using peripheral blood. The receptors shown here come from a woman aged 50 to 65 with active or convalescent COVID-19.

This clone was detected once. This chain connects TRBV19 to TRBJ1-5; 8 bases map to TRBD1. Per germline, CDR1 LNHDA and CDR2 SQIVND (reference sequence). This CDR3 is 15 amino acids long. The ends lost 8 bases at V and 6 bases at J; junction bases unmatched: 12. The CDR3 DNA is TGTGCCAGTTCAATAGGACAGGGTACGCGTCAGCCCCAGCATTTT. Its translation: CASSIGQGTRQPQHF.

The J gene is TRBJ1-1, the V gene TRBV6-6; D is undetermined. The ends were cut back, 6 bases at V and 4 bases at J, with 9 bases in the middle. CDR3 size: 12 residues. Per germline, CDR1 MNHNY and CDR2 SVGAGI (reference sequence). Here the CDR3 DNA reads TGTGCCAGCAGAGACCCGGGCACTGAAGCTTTCTTT. This translates into CASRDPGTEAFF.

This chain connects TRBV29-1 to TRBJ2-3, with a weak D call TRBD2 (6 bases). Germline V gene lookup returns CDR1 SQVTM and CDR2 ANQGSEA. The V end was cut by 4 bases, the J end by 2 bases, with 10 bases between. The CDR3 has 13 residues. In DNA form, the CDR3 reads TGCAGCGTTGGGGACTTGCCCACAGATACGCAGTATTTT. This gives the protein CSVGDLPTDTQYF.

The chain is built from TRBV3-1 (or the pseudogene TRBV3-2) and TRBJ2-1; TRBD1 matches at 11 bases. Germline V CDR1 and CDR2: LGHDT, YNNKEL (reference sequence). The length of the CDR3 is 17 residues. The trim removed 1 base at V and 6 bases at J, leaving 8 bases unmatched. CDR3 amino acids: CASSQATGTGGVNEQFF. CDR3 nucleotide sequence: TGTGCCAGCAGCCAAGCGACCGGGACAGGGGGTGTCAATGAGCAGTTCTTC.

The chain is built from TRBV4-1 and TRBJ2-7; maybe TRBD2 (6 bases). Deletions cut 0 bases from V and 3 bases from J, with 12 bases between. The CDR3 is 15 amino acids. Germline CDR1 MGHRA, CDR2 YSYEKL. The CDR3 DNA reads as TGCGCCAGCAGCCAAGATAGCGGCTTACGCTACGAGCAGTACTTC. This encodes CASSQDSGLRYEQYF.

This sequence joins TRBV2 and TRBJ2-1; 9 positions match TRBD2. Germline CDR1 and CDR2: SNHLY and FYNNEI. V trimming: 7 bases; J trimming: 7 bases; junction bases outside the gene matches: 8. This CDR3 has 14 amino acids. The CDR3, as DNA: TGTGCCAGCATGGGCGGGAGGGCCTTGAATGAGCAGTTCTTC. Translated: CASMGGRALNEQFF.

The CDR3: CATSRDGGQGAFYGYTF. CDR3 DNA sequence: TGTGCCACCAGCAGAGATGGGGGACAGGGGGCGTTTTATGGCTACACCTTC. The rearrangement uses TRBV15 and TRBJ1-2; 12 bases match TRBD1. CDR1 and CDR2 from the germline V gene are LNHNV and YYDKDF (reference sequence). This CDR3 has 17 residues. V shed 0 bases and J 5 bases; nucleotides not matched to a gene: 7.

The rearrangement uses TRBV7-2 and TRBJ2-7; D may be TRBD2 (5 bases). CDR3 size: 15 residues. Germline V gene data show CDR1 as SGHTA and CDR2 as FQGNSA. V lost 4 bases and J lost 0, with 13 bases in between. The CDR3 coding sequence is TGTGCCAGCAGCTCAAAGCGGCTAAGCTCCTACGAGCAGTACTTC. This gives the protein CASSSKRLSSYEQYF.

This clone was counted a single time. The V call is TRBV27, the J call TRBJ2-1; no clear D. CDR3 length: 14 residues. V was clipped by 4 bases and J by 6 bases, with 13 bases between them. Germline V gene lookup returns CDR1 MNHEY and CDR2 SMNVEV (reference sequence). The CDR3 region has the DNA TGTGCCAGCAGTTCCCATAACTCCCCCAATGAGCAGTTCTTC. Protein: CASSSHNSPNEQFF.